This T cell receptor (beta chain) was captured by sequencing in a study of identical twins. Whole-study results and caveats: Fewer insertions characterized abundant cord blood beta clonotypes, whereas memory repertoires showed none.

The sample holds many counts of this clonotype. What it binds is not known. This CDR3 spans 17 amino acids. CDR1 is MNHEY, CDR2 SMNVEV, per germline (reference sequence). J lost 1 base, V lost 7 bases, and 13 bases had no gene match. With template switching, a universal primer site was added, and the cDNA carried unique molecular identifiers. TCRdb reprocessed the 5' RACE reads with MiXCR, giving one entry per CDR3 protein. The sample holds around 530,000 distinct CDR3 sequences, around 15% seen once. These same data were also listed under a study on yellow fever vaccine responses in identical twins.

The chain has TRBV27 and TRBJ2-3; TRBD2 matches 8 bases. This TCR was recovered from a woman aged 18-29 years in good health. The specimen was CD4+ T cells sorted from blood. DNA of the CDR3: TGTGCCAGCAACCTTCGGGGGGGTGCCGCGGGCACAGATACGCAGTATTTT. Amino acid sequence: CASNLRGGAAGTDTQYF.